This TCR beta chain emerged from a study of PD-1 blockade in mismatch repair-deficient tumors. The germline V gene encodes CDR1 MGHRA and CDR2 YSYEKL. Deletions cut 4 bases from V and 1 base from J, with 14 bases between. This CDR3 spans 15 amino acids. Findings of the study overall: Tumor-resident clones, often absent from pretreatment blood, expanded after pembrolizumab and then contracted.

Mismatch repair deficiency was confirmed in all patients, by PCR or immunohistochemistry. A word on this clone: Its antigen is still unknown.

Measured with immunoSEQ multiplex PCR; TCRdb has only the in-frame clones, and not every one. In the table there are roughly 120,000 clones, approximately 91% of which are singletons. The specimen was peripheral blood, collected just under 74 weeks after starting pembrolizumab. The origin of this receptor is an adult with mismatch repair-deficient cancer. J is TRBJ2-7 and V is TRBV4-1, with D hard to call. Here the CDR3 DNA reads TGCGCCAGCAGCCGCCGAAGTGGGGAATCCTACGAGCAGTACTTC. Amino acid sequence: CASSRRSGESYEQYF.